The rows below give T cell receptor beta chains drawn from one sample of a study of CD8+CD57+ T cells in acquired aplastic anemia. TCRdb processed the reads anew with MiXCR; each CDR3 protein has one entry. The sample holds 150,000 to 180,000 distinct CDR3 sequences, about 54% seen once. Sequencing was carried out using sorted CD4+, CD8+, or CD8+CD57+ T cells (not recorded which) from PBMCs. Source of these receptors: a human donor with aplastic anemia. Each CDR3 is given with its conserved first and last residue. The D gene is left open where the match is weak. A clone size is listed for some rows: how often the clone was seen (once, few, many), or a class if it is expanded.

j_call v_call clone_size d_call cdr3_nt cdr3_aa
TRBJ1-6 TRBV7-9 many NA TGTGCCAGCAGTTGGGGGCAAGAAAGGGATTCACCCCTCCACTTT CASSWGQERDSPLHF
TRBJ1-2 TRBV5-1 many NA TGCGCCAGCAGCTTGGAGACGGGAAACTATGGCTACACCTTC CASSLETGNYGYTF
TRBJ2-1 TRBV25-1 many NA TGTGCCAGCAGTGAAGGGGGACTGAGGTACAATGAGCAGTTCTTC CASSEGGLRYNEQFF
TRBJ2-3 TRBV3-1 many NA TGTGCCAGCAGCCCTTACGGGAGCAGCACAGATACGCAGTATTTT CASSPYGSSTDTQYF
TRBJ1-1 TRBV5-4 many NA TGTGCCAGCAGACCCGGACGGAACACTGAAGCTTTCTTT CASRPGRNTEAFF
TRBJ2-5 TRBV6-5 NA NA TGTGCCAGCAGTTTAGCACCGATGAGGGAGACCCAGTACTTC CASSLAPMRETQYF
TRBJ1-2 TRBV19 once NA TGTGCCAGTAGTATTTGGTCCGACAGTCAGGACGGCTACACCTTC CASSIWSDSQDGYTF
TRBJ1-5 TRBV2 NA NA TGTGCCAGCGGCCAGGCAGCTTATGATCAGCCCCAGCATTTT CASGQAAYDQPQHF
TRBJ2-7 TRBV7-9 once TRBD1 TGTGCCAGCAGCGCGAGGACAGGGTTCGGCGGCGAGCAGTACTTC CASSARTGFGGEQYF
TRBJ2-1 TRBV9 many NA TGTGCCAGCAGCTCCGGACCGGGCGGGCACAATGAGCAGTTCTTC CASSSGPGGHNEQFF
TRBJ2-7 TRBV20-1 NA NA TGCAGTGCTAGACCGGGGATTGGGGCCTACGAGCAGTACTTC CSARPGIGAYEQYF
TRBJ2-5 TRBV7-9 many TRBD1 TGTGCCAGCGGCCTCAGCAGGGACAGGGGGCGGGAGACCCAGTACTTC CASGLSRDRGRETQYF
TRBJ1-6 TRBV20-1 NA TRBD1 TGTAGTGCTAGGTCGAACGACAGGGCAAATTCACCCCTCCACTTT CSARSNDRANSPLHF
TRBJ2-7 TRBV25-1 NA TRBD1 TGTGCCAGCAGCCCGGGACAGTTCCACGAGCAGTACTTC CASSPGQFHEQYF
TRBJ2-2 TRBV11-2 NA NA TGTGCCAGCAGCTCGCCGCCCGAGATGGAGAACACCGGGGAGCTGTTTTTT CASSSPPEMENTGELFF
TRBJ2-7 TRBV15 once NA TGTGCCACCAGCATTCCGGTAGGAGGGGGCTCCTACGAGCAGTACTTC CATSIPVGGGSYEQYF
TRBJ2-7 TRBV20-1 once NA TGCAGTGTTCTAGAGTCGGGTGGCCCACTCTACGAGCAGTACTTC CSVLESGGPLYEQYF